One and the same sample provided the 29 T cell receptor beta chains below, sequenced in a study of T cells after yellow fever vaccination. TCRdb reanalysed the 5' RACE reads using MiXCR and keeps one entry per CDR3 protein. The sample holds approximately 580,000 distinct CDR3 sequences, around 16% seen once. The specimen was PBMCs, collected around 5 days after the first yellow fever vaccination. The receptor source for this set is a man aged 18 to 29 who received the YFV17D yellow fever vaccine.

The rearrangement uses TRBV20-1 and TRBJ1-2, with a tentative D call TRBD1 (6 bases). The V and J ends lost 2 bases and 6 bases respectively, with 10 bases between them. CDR1 DFQATT and CDR2 SNEGSKA come from the germline V gene (reference sequence). There are 12 residues in the CDR3. CDR3 loop: CSARQGLHGYTF. In nucleotides, the CDR3 is TGCAGTGCTAGACAGGGGTTGCATGGCTACACCTTC.

This clonotype was counted a few times. Here the CDR3 DNA reads TGTGCCAGCAGTTTAGTCGTCTTGGGCCGCCCTGAAGCTTTCTTT. It is translated as CASSLVVLGRPEAFF. V gene TRBV12-3 or TRBV12-4 combines with J gene TRBJ1-1; D is undetermined. Trimming took off 1 base at V and 6 bases at J, with 15 bases between the two ends. CDR3 length equals 15 residues.

CDR3 bases: TGTGCCAGTAGTTTCGGGCCAACTGGCAATCAGCCCCAGCATTTT. This translates into CASSFGPTGNQPQHF. The V gene is TRBV19, the J gene TRBJ1-5; D not certain. The germline gives CDR1 LNHDA, CDR2 SQIVND (reference sequence). Trimming removed 5 bases at V and 2 bases at J, with 13 bases between. The length of the CDR3 is 15 residues.

This clonotype was recorded a few times. The chain employs TRBV4-1 and TRBJ1-1; 9 bases are shared with TRBD1. Germline V gene lookup returns CDR1 MGHRA and CDR2 YSYEKL. The CDR3 loop spans 16 amino acids. With V trimmed by 5 bases and J by 3 bases, 10 bases remained unmatched. CDR3 bases: TGCGCCAGCAGCTTGGACCCGGGACAGGGTGACACTGAAGCTTTCTTT. Protein product: CASSLDPGQGDTEAFF.

This clonotype has a handful of counts. The chain employs TRBV27 and TRBJ2-1; the D call may be TRBD1 or TRBD2 (6 bases each). The germline V gene has CDR1 MNHEY and CDR2 SMNVEV (reference sequence). The CDR3 covers 15 residues. V lost 4 bases and J 3 bases, leaving 13 bases between the germline ends. For the CDR3, the DNA is TGTGCCAGCAGTTCCGCCGGGGGCTACTACAATGAGCAGTTCTTC. As protein: CASSSAGGYYNEQFF.

This clonotype has just a few counts. The chain uses TRBV4-3 and TRBJ1-1; D gene unclear. Trimming shortened V by 5 bases and J by 4 bases, and 11 bases separated the two germline ends. Germline CDR1 is LGHNA and CDR2 is YSLEER. CDR3 length equals 13 residues. The CDR3 here is CASSSRLGTEAFF. DNA of the CDR3: TGCGCCAGCAGCTCCCGGTTGGGCACTGAAGCTTTCTTT.

The chain employs TRBV20-1 and TRBJ2-1; D unclear. Trimming shortened V by 6 bases and J by 3 bases, and 24 bases separated the two germline ends. This CDR3 contains 17 residues. Germline assignment: CDR1 DFQATT and CDR2 SNEGSKA (reference sequence). CDR3 amino acids: CSAINPLPPYYYNEQFF. Here the CDR3 DNA reads TGCAGTGCCATAAACCCACTGCCCCCCTACTACTACAATGAGCAGTTCTTC.

The chain has TRBV11-2 and TRBJ2-4; possibly TRBD1 for D (5 bases). Germline V gene data show CDR1 as SGHAT and CDR2 as FQNNGV. The V gene lost 1 base and the J gene lost 1 base, with 17 bases spanning the gap. The CDR3 sequence is 18 residues long. DNA of the CDR3: TGTGCCAGCAGCTTAGGGATGGACACTATGACGGCCAAAAACATTCAGTACTTC. This sequence encodes CASSLGMDTMTAKNIQYF.

This chain links TRBV6-2 or TRBV6-3 with TRBJ2-1; 10 nucleotides agree with TRBD2. The V segment lost 4 bases and the J segment 6 bases; nucleotides outside the gene matches: 3. This CDR3 has 14 residues. Germline V CDR1 and CDR2: MNHEY, SVGEGT. CDR3 sequence reads: CASSSAGGVNEQFF. CDR3 DNA: TGTGCCAGCAGTTCAGCGGGGGGGGTCAATGAGCAGTTCTTC.

The chain is built from TRBV6-2 or TRBV6-3 and TRBJ2-7; TRBD1 matches 9 bases. V lost 7 bases and J lost 2; bases outside the gene matches: 9. The CDR3 length is 15 residues. From germline, CDR1 is MNHEY and CDR2 SVGEGT. In nucleotides, the CDR3 is TGTGCCAGCACCCCAACCGGGACAGGGACCTACGAGCAGTACGTC. It specifies CASTPTGTGTYEQYV.

The genes are TRBV10-3 and TRBJ2-5; 10 bases are a match to TRBD2. The CDR3 spans 18 residues. V shed 0 bases and J 3 bases; nucleotides not matched to a gene: 10. CDR1 and CDR2 (germline): ENHRY, SYGVKD. CDR3 region: CAISESGYRTSGEETQYF. The CDR3 DNA follows: TGTGCCATCAGTGAGTCGGGTTATCGGACTAGCGGAGAAGAGACCCAGTACTTC.

This clonotype was counted only a few times. V usage is TRBV10-3 and J usage is TRBJ1-5, with 9 bases aligning to TRBD1. The CDR3 loop spans 15 amino acids. The V gene's germline CDR1 is ENHRY and CDR2 SYGVKD. V was pared by 3 bases and J by 5 bases, with 5 bases of the junction left unmatched. The DNA of the CDR3 is TGTGCCATCAGTGAAGCGACAGGGGGGTATCAGCCCCAGCATTTT. Its protein product is CAISEATGGYQPQHF.

This clonotype was detected a few times. The V call is TRBV28, the J call TRBJ2-7; D not resolved. Germline V gene data show CDR1 as MDHEN and CDR2 as SYDVKM. Between the trimmed V and J ends, which lost 5 bases and 3 bases, there was a span of 11 bases. The CDR3 has 13 amino acids. The CDR3 nucleotides are TGTGCCAGCAGTCCCAGGTCACTCTACGAGCAGTACGTC. Residues: CASSPRSLYEQYV.

This clonotype turned up a few times. The V gene is TRBV5-1, the J gene TRBJ1-4; D call uncertain. V lost 1 base and J 3 bases, leaving 10 bases between the germline ends. Germline V gene data show CDR1 as SGHRS and CDR2 as YFSETQ. The CDR3 covers 15 residues. The CDR3 region has the DNA TGCGCCAGCAGCTTGATGTCCCGGCCTAATGAAAAACTGTTTTTT. Translation: CASSLMSRPNEKLFF. The full variable domain, completed using reference TRBV5-1 and TRBJ1-4, is KAGVTQTPRYLIKTRGQQVTLSCSPISGHRSVSWYQQTPGQGLQFLFEYFSETQRNKGNFPGRFSGRQFSNSRSEMNVSTLELGDSALYLCASSLMSRPNEKLFFGSGTQLSVL.

The genes are TRBV7-3 and TRBJ2-3; 8 nucleotides align to TRBD2. This CDR3 has 15 residues. J gave up 1 base and V 4 bases, and 4 bases lay outside the gene matches. Germline V gene data show CDR1 as SGHTA and CDR2 as FQGTGA. The CDR3 protein is CASSSAAGGTDTQYF. Written as DNA, the CDR3 is TGTGCCAGCAGCTCCGCAGCGGGGGGCACAGATACGCAGTATTTT.

There are a few counts of this clonotype. CDR3 nucleotide sequence: TGCGCCAGCCAGGAGGGGGGTACGCAGTATTTT. Residues: CASQEGGTQYF. The J gene is TRBJ2-3, the V gene TRBV5-1; D may correspond to TRBD1 or TRBD2 (6 bases each). Germline values: CDR1 SGHRS, CDR2 YFSETQ. The CDR3 extends over 11 amino acids. Between the trimmed V and J ends, which lost 7 bases and 8 bases, there was a span of 11 bases.

Only a few counts were recorded for this clonotype. This rearrangement joins TRBV27 to TRBJ2-3, with TRBD2 matching over 8 bases. The CDR3 runs to 14 residues. Germline CDR1 is MNHEY and CDR2 is SMNVEV (reference sequence). The V gene end was trimmed by 6 bases and the J gene end by 2 bases; junction bases not matched to a gene: 4. The CDR3: CASRRGGYTDTQYF. The CDR3 coding sequence is TGTGCCAGCAGACGGGGGGGATACACAGATACGCAGTATTTT.

The V gene is TRBV2, the J gene TRBJ2-5; a possible D gene is TRBD1 (6 bases). The CDR3 is 13 residues long. Trimming removed 6 bases from V and 4 bases from J, with 12 bases in between. Germline V CDR1 and CDR2: SNHLY, FYNNEI. CDR3 sequence: CASRLQGRETQYF. CDR3 DNA: TGTGCCAGCAGATTGCAGGGGAGAGAGACCCAGTACTTC.

The genes are TRBV11-2 and TRBJ2-3, with 7 positions matching TRBD2. The CDR3 totals 16 residues. From germline, CDR1 is SGHAT and CDR2 FQNNGV. J lost 1 base, V lost 6 bases, and 10 bases had no gene match. The CDR3 DNA reads TGTGCCAGCAGGTACCGACTAACTAGCGGCACAGATACGCAGTATTTT. Translated, it gives CASRYRLTSGTDTQYF.

The chain has TRBV6-2 or TRBV6-3 and TRBJ2-7, with D perhaps TRBD1 (6 bases). The CDR3 is 16 residues long. V lost 5 bases, J lost 0 bases, and 17 bases lay in between. CDR1 MNHEY and CDR2 SVGEGT come from the germline V gene. The CDR3 loop reads CASSRYRAAFSYEQYV. In DNA, the CDR3 is TGTGCCAGCAGTCGATACAGGGCCGCCTTCTCCTACGAGCAGTACGTC.

This clonotype was picked up a small number of times. The chain uses TRBV19 and TRBJ2-3; 8 bases line up with TRBD1. The CDR3 spans 17 residues. The junction had 10 bases not matched to a gene; V was cut back by 5 bases and J by 0 bases. Germline-derived CDR1 and CDR2 are LNHDA and SQIVND (reference sequence). The CDR3 bases are TGTGCCAGTAGTCTATGGACCACAGGGGGAAGCACAGATACGCAGTATTTT. It translates to CASSLWTTGGSTDTQYF.

The rearrangement links TRBV7-9 to TRBJ1-1; D gene uncertain. Germline V gives CDR1 SEHNR, CDR2 FQNEAQ (reference sequence). V was pared by 0 bases and J by 1 base, with 6 bases between. This CDR3 spans 14 amino acids. For the CDR3, the DNA is TGTGCCAGCAGCTTAGCGACGTGGAACACTGAAGCTTTCTTT. This encodes CASSLATWNTEAFF.

In this sample, this clonotype turned up a few times. The chain has TRBV6-5 and TRBJ2-3; 10 positions match TRBD2. The germline V gene has CDR1 MNHEY and CDR2 SVGAGI. The CDR3 sequence is 16 residues long. The V segment lost 4 bases and the J segment 10 bases; nucleotides outside the gene matches: 14. For the CDR3, the DNA is TGTGCCAGCAGTTCCCCCGGGACTAGCGTCAACGGGGCGCAGTATTTT. Translating gives CASSSPGTSVNGAQYF.

This chain joins TRBV7-9 and TRBJ1-1; D is undetermined. V was pared by 2 bases and J by 4 bases, with 11 bases between. Germline-derived CDR1 and CDR2 are SEHNR and FQNEAQ (reference sequence). The CDR3 is made up of 14 amino acids. The CDR3 DNA sequence: TGTGCCAGCAGCTTAAAAGGGCTTGGCACTGAAGCTTTCTTT. Protein sequence: CASSLKGLGTEAFF.

Concerning this clonotype itself: An end of the junction does not agree with germline; a read error may underlie this. This chain links TRBV6-5 with TRBJ2-7, with D uncertain. CDR3 length: 15 residues. Germline V gives CDR1 MNHEY, CDR2 SVGAGI. This chain's CDR3 is CASSYFKAGSYEQYF. In DNA, the CDR3 is TGTGCCAGCAGCTACTTCAAGGCTGGCTCCTACGAGCAGTACTTC.

There are a few counts of this clonotype. The genes are TRBV20-1 and TRBJ2-3; 9 nucleotides line up with TRBD2. CDR1 is DFQATT and CDR2 is SNEGSKA in the germline V gene (reference sequence). The J segment lost 0 bases and the V segment lost 0 bases, leaving 4 bases of the junction unmatched. The CDR3 contains 16 residues. As DNA, the CDR3 is TGCAGTGCTAGAGACCTTAGCGGGGGAAGCACAGATACGCAGTATTTT. It translates to CSARDLSGGSTDTQYF.

This clonotype has just a few counts. The chain's CDR3 is CASSVAGESTDTQYF. The CDR3 nucleotides read TGTGCCAGCAGCGTAGCCGGTGAGAGCACAGATACGCAGTATTTT. The chain has TRBV9 and TRBJ2-3; D gene uncertain. Trimming removed 0 bases from V and 0 bases from J, with 8 bases in between. Germline CDR1 is SGDLS and CDR2 is YYNGEE. This CDR3 is built from 15 residues.

This clonotype appeared a few times. V and J are TRBV5-1 and TRBJ2-5, with no clear D. Trimming removed 1 base at V and 5 bases at J, with 24 bases between. The CDR3 has 18 residues. CDR1 is SGHRS and CDR2 is YFSETQ in the germline V gene. The CDR3: CASSLPTPIGWSKETQYF. The CDR3 DNA follows: TGCGCCAGCAGCTTGCCCACCCCAATCGGGTGGAGTAAGGAGACCCAGTACTTC.

This sequence joins TRBV28 and TRBJ1-1; 9 bases map to TRBD1. The V and J ends lost 6 bases and 10 bases, in that order; junction bases with no gene match: 18. This CDR3 comprises 16 residues. Germline loops: CDR1 MDHEN, CDR2 SYDVKM. In DNA form, the CDR3 reads TGTGCCAGCAGCCTAAACAGGGGGCAGGCCCAGCTAGGAGCTTTCTTT. This sequence encodes CASSLNRGQAQLGAFF.